This T cell receptor beta chain was retrieved from a study of lymphopenia after photon versus proton radiotherapy. Profiling relied on immunoSEQ multiplex PCR, and the TCRdb table lists in-frame clones only, not all of them. The table lists 15,000 to 20,000 clones, roughly nine tenths of them singletons. Germline CDR1 SNHLY, CDR2 FYNNEI. This CDR3 spans 14 amino acids. The V and J ends lost 3 bases and 9 bases respectively, with 15 bases between them. J is TRBJ2-1 and V is TRBV2; D unclear. The starting material was peripheral blood, obtained from a patient treated with proton-based radiotherapy. The receptor's source is a man between 65 and 85 years old with pancreatic cancer. CDR3: CASSETSSGSEQFF. The DNA of the CDR3 is TGTGCCAGCAGTGAGACCAGCTCAGGCAGTGAGCAGTTCTTC. Full variable domain (rest looked up from reference TRBV2 and TRBJ2-1): EPEVTQTPSHQVTQMGQEVILRCVPISNHLYFYWYRQILGQKVEFLVSFYNNEISEKSEIFDDQFSVERPDGSNFTLKIRSTKLEDSAMYFCASSETSSGSEQFFGPGTRLTVL.